Shown below are 20 T cell receptor beta chains from a single sample sequenced in a study of blood T cell repertoires in COVID-19. The data were produced by immunoSEQ multiplex PCR, yet TCRdb's version contains in-frame clones alone and is incomplete. Seen here are around 170,000 clones, roughly 84% observed once, and the top ten hold around 7%. What was sequenced was PBMCs or T cells enriched from blood (not recorded which). The receptors come from a woman between 50 and 59 years old who had recovered from COVID-19.

The V gene is TRBV6-5, the J gene TRBJ1-1; unclear D gene. The CDR3 is made up of 14 amino acids. Trimming took off 7 bases at V and 7 bases at J, with 19 bases between the two ends. Germline V gives CDR1 MNHEY, CDR2 SVGAGI. DNA of the CDR3: TGTGCCAGCACCCCTTCAATTGCAGGCCATGAAGCTTTCTTT. Protein: CASTPSIAGHEAFF.

The J gene is TRBJ1-2, the V gene TRBV19, with 9 nucleotides matching TRBD1. The CDR3 consists of 19 residues. The V gene's germline CDR1 is LNHDA and CDR2 SQIVND (reference sequence). After removal of 0 bases from V and 1 base from J, the junction contained 12 bases not matched to a gene. The CDR3 loop is CASSIDLAQGARYNYGYTF. As DNA, the CDR3 is TGTGCCAGTAGTATAGATTTGGCACAGGGGGCGCGGTATAACTATGGCTACACCTTC.

The V call is TRBV12-3 or TRBV12-4, the J call TRBJ2-1; weak D call: TRBD2 (5 bases). The CDR3 runs to 13 residues. Trimming took 7 bases from V and 4 from J, leaving 11 bases between them. CDR3 loop: CASTISVYNEQFF. The CDR3 nucleotides read TGTGCCAGCACCATTAGCGTTTACAATGAGCAGTTCTTC.

Points on this clone: The sample contains more than one DNA sequence encoding this CDR3. The rearrangement joins TRBV18 to TRBJ2-7; weak D call: TRBD1 (6 bases). Germline-derived CDR1 and CDR2 are KGHSH and LQKENI. Trimming shortened V by 2 bases and J by 1 base, and 6 bases separated the two germline ends. This CDR3 is built from 13 residues. Written as DNA, the CDR3 is TGTGCCAGCTCACCAGGACAGTCCTACGAGCAGTACTTC. Residues: CASSPGQSYEQYF.

The genes are TRBV5-1 and TRBJ2-7; TRBD2 matches 9 bases. The J segment lost 0 bases and the V segment lost 4 bases, leaving 17 bases of the junction unmatched. From germline, CDR1 is SGHRS and CDR2 YFSETQ. The CDR3 runs 19 residues. The DNA of the CDR3 is TGCGCCAGCAGCCCCACACGGGCGGGAGGGCCCTATTACTCCTACGAGCAGTACTTC. Its translation: CASSPTRAGGPYYSYEQYF.

V and J are TRBV27 and TRBJ2-7; 12 bases map to TRBD2. The germline CDR1 and CDR2 sequences are MNHEY and SMNVEV (reference sequence). With 6 bases clipped from V and 0 bases from J, the junction kept 3 bases outside the gene matches. The CDR3 is 15 residues long. CDR3 coding DNA: TGTGCCAGCAGATGGACTAGCGGGGTCTCCTACGAGCAGTACTTC. This translates into CASRWTSGVSYEQYF.

This clone was seen once. V is TRBV19 and J is TRBJ2-6; 9 nucleotides align to TRBD1. Trimming took 6 bases from V and 2 from J; bases not matched to a gene: 5. The CDR3 loop spans 16 amino acids. Germline V gene sequence: CDR1 LNHDA, CDR2 SQIVND (reference sequence). Here the CDR3 reads CASRPQGATGANVLTF. CDR3 DNA: TGTGCCAGTAGACCACAGGGGGCGACTGGGGCCAACGTCCTGACTTTC.

This sequence joins TRBV30 and TRBJ1-1; D remains unclear. Germline CDR1 is GTSNPN and CDR2 is SVGIG (reference sequence). Trimming shortened V by 0 bases and J by 5 bases, and 4 bases separated the two germline ends. This CDR3 has 11 amino acids. CDR3 coding DNA: TGTGCCTGGAGTGTTTCTACTGAAGCTTTCTTT. This codes for CAWSVSTEAFF.

In DNA, the CDR3 is TGTGCCAGCGCACAGGGATACTATGGCTACACCTTC. Its protein product is CASAQGYYGYTF. This chain links TRBV2 with TRBJ1-2, with D perhaps matching TRBD1 (6 bases). The CDR3 extends over 12 amino acids. Germline CDR1 is SNHLY and CDR2 is FYNNEI. Trimming removed 8 bases from V and 3 bases from J, with 10 bases in between.

This chain uses TRBV7-8 with TRBJ2-3, with no clear D. CDR3 length: 15 amino acids. Germline CDR1 reads SGHVS; CDR2 reads FQNEAQ. Trimming pared 6 bases from V and 0 bases from J, leaving 13 bases between. CDR3 in DNA: TGTGCCAGCAGTCTTGGCAGGCGCAGCACAGATACGCAGTATTTT. Its translation is CASSLGRRSTDTQYF.

The chain has TRBV20-1 and TRBJ2-6, with TRBD1 as a possible D gene (6 bases). This CDR3 is built from 16 residues. Germline V gene sequence: CDR1 DFQATT, CDR2 SNEGSKA (reference sequence). The germline V and J ends were trimmed by 3 bases and 4 bases, with 16 bases remaining between them. This CDR3 is CSASNRAASGANVLTF. The CDR3 DNA sequence: TGCAGTGCTAGTAACAGGGCGGCATCAGGGGCCAACGTCCTGACTTTC.

This rearrangement joins TRBV3-1 (or the pseudogene TRBV3-2) to TRBJ2-7; 11 bases map to TRBD2. Germline-derived CDR1 and CDR2 are LGHDT and YNNKEL (reference sequence). The CDR3 spans 16 residues. The V and J ends lost 3 bases and 3 bases, in that order; junction bases with no gene match: 7. The CDR3 spells CASSHGLLAGGYEQYF. The CDR3 DNA reads as TGTGCCAGCAGCCATGGTCTTCTAGCGGGAGGCTACGAGCAGTACTTC.

The CDR3 spells CAWSVASNNEQFF. The CDR3 bases are TGTGCCTGGAGTGTGGCTAGCAACAATGAGCAGTTCTTC. The rearrangement joins TRBV30 to TRBJ2-1, with D maybe TRBD2 (5 bases). The CDR3 is 13 amino acids. Trimming cost V 0 bases and J 5 bases, with 8 bases left between them. The germline CDR1 and CDR2 sequences are GTSNPN and SVGIG (reference sequence).

J is TRBJ1-1 and V is TRBV2; D ambiguous. V lost 9 bases and J 5 bases, leaving 13 bases between the germline ends. Germline-derived CDR1 and CDR2 are SNHLY and FYNNEI. This CDR3 has 12 residues. CDR3 sequence (DNA): TGTGCCAGTTACAGAATCAATACTGAAGCTTTCTTT. Translated, it gives CASYRINTEAFF.

The V call is TRBV7-3, the J call TRBJ2-1; 8 positions match TRBD2. The CDR3 loop spans 15 amino acids. CDR1 and CDR2 (germline): SGHTA, FQGTGA. V shed 5 bases, J shed 5 bases, and the junction held 8 bases outside the gene matches. As DNA, the CDR3 is TGTGCCAGCAGCCTCGATGGACTAGCCCACAATGAGCAGTTCTTC. It is translated as CASSLDGLAHNEQFF.

Concerning this clone: The sample has other DNA sequences that encode this CDR3 too. This chain links TRBV24-1 with TRBJ2-6; D ambiguous. Germline values: CDR1 KGHDR, CDR2 SFDVKD. The V end lost 3 bases, the J end lost 0 bases, and 8 bases lay between the germline ends. The CDR3 covers 16 residues. The CDR3 spells CATSDPTGSGANVLTF. For the CDR3, the DNA is TGTGCCACCAGTGATCCAACGGGCTCTGGGGCCAACGTCCTGACTTTC.

The chain carries TRBV3-1 (or the pseudogene TRBV3-2) and TRBJ1-1; D remains unclear. Germline V gives CDR1 LGHDT, CDR2 YNNKEL (reference sequence). Trimming shortened V by 0 bases and J by 1 base, and 9 bases separated the two germline ends. The CDR3 is 15 amino acids. CDR3 sequence reads: CASSQDNTPNTEAFF. CDR3 DNA sequence: TGTGCCAGCAGCCAAGATAACACCCCGAACACTGAAGCTTTCTTT.

This clone was observed a single time. The chain employs TRBV18 and TRBJ1-5, with TRBD1 matching over 8 bases. The V gene end was trimmed by 0 bases and the J gene end by 6 bases; junction bases not matched to a gene: 4. The CDR3 runs to 15 residues. In germline, CDR1 is KGHSH, CDR2 LQKENI. The CDR3 spells CASSPPDRASQPQHF. The CDR3 coding sequence is TGTGCCAGCTCACCACCGGACAGGGCTTCTCAGCCCCAGCATTTT. The full variable domain, with the rest looked up from reference TRBV18 and TRBJ1-5, is NAGVMQNPRHLVRRRGQEARLRCSPMKGHSHVYWYRQLPEEGLKFMVYLQKENIIDESGMPKERFSAEFPKEGPSILRIQQVVRGDSAAYFCASSPPDRASQPQHFGDGTRLSIL.

This chain connects TRBV28 to TRBJ2-1; a possible D gene is TRBD2 (5 bases). V was cut by 3 bases and J by 4 bases, with 16 bases left in between. Germline-derived CDR1 and CDR2 are MDHEN and SYDVKM. The CDR3 consists of 16 residues. The CDR3 region has the DNA TGTGCCAGCAGTTTCATGCGGGCCTCCTCTTACAATGAGCAGTTCTTC. Translation: CASSFMRASSYNEQFF.

The genes are TRBV6-5 and TRBJ2-6, with D possibly matching TRBD2 (5 bases). The CDR3 has 13 residues. The ends were cut back, 8 bases at V and 2 bases at J, with 7 bases in the middle. Germline CDR1 and CDR2: MNHEY and SVGAGI. The CDR3 loop is CASHGAGANVLTF. CDR3 DNA sequence: TGTGCCAGCCACGGGGCTGGGGCCAACGTCCTGACTTTC.